Shown below are 18 T cell receptor beta chains from a single sample sequenced in a study of T cells in Graves' hyperthyroidism and ophthalmopathy. Researchers amplified the TCR beta CDR3 regions from RNA transcripts. TCR CDR3 regions were first amplified by RT-PCR with HTBI primers. One entry per CDR3 protein, called by TCRdb with MiXCR from the multiplex PCR reads. The sample shows 300,000 to 500,000 distinct CDR3 sequences, roughly an eighth of them seen only once. The sample taken for sequencing was blood. These receptors came from a man aged 45 to 65 with Graves' ophthalmopathy.

This clonotype was detected a few times. The gene calls are TRBV19 and TRBJ2-5; no reliable D call. V was shortened by 5 bases and J by 0 bases, with 10 bases between the two germline ends. Germline assignment: CDR1 LNHDA and CDR2 SQIVND (reference sequence). The CDR3 runs 14 residues. Here the CDR3 DNA reads TGTGCCAGTAGTTCCCGACGAAACCAAGAGACCCAGTACTTC. This encodes CASSSRRNQETQYF.

The table lists this clonotype with many counts. This chain links TRBV7-8 with TRBJ2-1; 11 nucleotides agree with TRBD2. This CDR3 is built from 17 residues. V trimming: 4 bases; J trimming: 7 bases; junction bases outside the gene matches: 12. Germline CDR1 is SGHVS and CDR2 is FQNEAQ. In DNA, the CDR3 is TGTGCCAGCAGCTCCCGGCTAGCGGGAGGTACGGGGAATGAGCAGTTCTTC. Translating gives CASSSRLAGGTGNEQFF.

This clonotype has only a few counts. V and J are TRBV4-2 and TRBJ2-2; D uncertain. V dropped 5 bases and J dropped 6 bases, with 7 bases sitting between them. The CDR3 totals 12 residues. Germline V gene sequence: CDR1 LGHNA, CDR2 YNFKEQ. This chain's CDR3 is CASSFEAGELFF. DNA for the CDR3: TGTGCCAGCAGCTTCGAGGCCGGGGAGCTGTTTTTT.

This rearrangement joins TRBV4-2 to TRBJ1-1, with D possibly being TRBD1 (6 bases). This CDR3 has 14 amino acids. Germline CDR1 is LGHNA and CDR2 is YNFKEQ. The V gene lost 0 bases and the J gene lost 3 bases, with 8 bases spanning the gap. Written as DNA, the CDR3 is TGTGCCAGCAGCCAAGACAGGGGTGACACTGAAGCTTTCTTT. It specifies CASSQDRGDTEAFF.

This clonotype was counted between two and nine times. The CDR3 region is CASSQQQGALGEQYF. CDR3 nucleotides: TGCGCCAGCAGCCAGCAACAGGGGGCCTTGGGGGAGCAGTACTTC. The chain links TRBV4-1 to TRBJ2-7; TRBD1 matches 9 bases. This CDR3 is 15 amino acids long. V was clipped by 3 bases and J by 7 bases; unmatched bases: 10. The V gene's germline CDR1 is MGHRA and CDR2 YSYEKL.

The CDR3 loop is CASSLFPGGEGNQPQHF. The CDR3 DNA follows: TGTGCCAGCAGCTTATTCCCCGGGGGTGAGGGGAATCAGCCCCAGCATTTT. The chain uses TRBV7-9 and TRBJ1-5; perhaps TRBD1 as D (5 bases). The CDR3 covers 17 residues. Germline assignment: CDR1 SEHNR and CDR2 FQNEAQ (reference sequence). Trimming took 2 bases from V and 4 from J, leaving 18 bases between them. Full variable domain (rest looked up from reference TRBV7-9 and TRBJ1-5): DTGVSQNPRHKITKRGQNVTFRCDPISEHNRLYWYRQTLGQGPEFLTYFQNEAQLEKSRLLSDRFSAERPKGSFSTLEIQRTEQGDSAMYLCASSLFPGGEGNQPQHFGDGTRLSIL.

In its sample, this clonotype was seen many times. In DNA form, the CDR3 reads TGTGCCAGCAGTAAATTACCGGGACCATTCACAGATACGCAGTATTTT. Protein: CASSKLPGPFTDTQYF. The J gene is TRBJ2-3, the V gene TRBV12-3 or TRBV12-4; D may correspond to TRBD1 or TRBD2 (5 bases each). V was cut by 5 bases and J by 2 bases, with 17 bases left in between. The CDR3 loop spans 16 amino acids.

This clonotype has at least ten counts. This chain connects TRBV6-1 to TRBJ2-1; 13 bases align to TRBD2. J was trimmed by 8 bases and V by 6 bases; bases with no gene match: 7. Germline values: CDR1 MNHNS, CDR2 SASEGT. The CDR3 is 15 residues long. Written as DNA, the CDR3 is TGTGCCAGCAGATTAGGACTAGCGGGAGTCGATGAGCAGTTCTTC. Protein: CASRLGLAGVDEQFF.

The V and J genes are TRBV30 and TRBJ1-4, with 7 nucleotides matching TRBD1. After removal of 5 bases from V and 6 bases from J, the junction contained 3 bases not matched to a gene. Germline assignment: CDR1 GTSNPN and CDR2 SVGIG (reference sequence). This CDR3 spans 12 amino acids. The CDR3 protein is CAWSQGDEKLFF. CDR3 in DNA: TGTGCCTGGTCTCAGGGGGATGAAAAACTGTTTTTT.

This clonotype was seen ten or more times. This rearrangement joins TRBV28 to TRBJ2-6; possibly TRBD1 or TRBD2 for D (5 bases each). V was pared by 4 bases and J by 1 base, with 14 bases between. The CDR3 is 17 amino acids. Per the germline V gene, CDR1 is MDHEN and CDR2 is SYDVKM. The chain's CDR3 is CASSSRGRISGANVLTF. The CDR3 nucleotides are TGTGCCAGCAGTTCGAGGGGCAGAATATCTGGGGCCAACGTCCTGACTTTC.

This clonotype showed up many times. The CDR3 DNA follows: TGTGCCAGCAGTTTTGGGGGAGGAGGTAGCAATCAGCCCCAGCATTTT. Protein product: CASSFGGGGSNQPQHF. The chain employs TRBV12-3 or TRBV12-4 and TRBJ1-5; D possibly corresponds to TRBD1 (5 bases). Trimming pared 3 bases from V and 0 bases from J, leaving 12 bases between. There are 16 residues in the CDR3.

This clonotype was detected many times. The chain combines TRBV20-1 with TRBJ2-1, with D unresolved. Trimming took off 0 bases at V and 4 bases at J, with 16 bases between the two ends. Germline CDR1 reads DFQATT; CDR2 reads SNEGSKA (reference sequence). The CDR3 length is 16 residues. The CDR3 DNA reads as TGCAGTGCTAGAGATCTACCGGGTTCGAATTACAATGAGCAGTTCTTC. The encoded protein is CSARDLPGSNYNEQFF.

This clonotype came up a few times. The V gene is TRBV5-5, the J gene TRBJ2-1; no reliable D call. V lost 1 base, J lost 4 bases, and 6 bases lay in between. The CDR3 runs 13 residues. The germline V gene has CDR1 SGHKS and CDR2 YYEKEE (reference sequence). The CDR3: CASSLFRYNEQFF. CDR3 sequence (DNA): TGTGCCAGCAGCTTGTTTAGGTACAATGAGCAGTTCTTC.

Remarks on this clonotype: This could be a read error, since a much larger clone is one nucleotide away. V gene TRBV7-9 combines with J gene TRBJ2-3; perhaps TRBD1 as D (5 bases). This CDR3 spans 16 amino acids. Germline CDR1 and CDR2: SEHNR and FQNEAQ (reference sequence). V was pared by 2 bases and J by 0 bases, with 12 bases between. This CDR3 is CASSLQGTGSTDTQYF. DNA of the CDR3: TGTGCCAGCAGCTTACAGGGTACCGGGAGCACAGATACGCAGTATTTT.

This clonotype was observed a handful of times. CDR3 nucleotide sequence: TGTGCCAGTAGCTCGGGAATCCCTTCCTCGAGGAACTATGGCTACACCTTC. As protein: CASSSGIPSSRNYGYTF. V and J are TRBV19 and TRBJ1-2, with unresolved D. In germline, CDR1 is LNHDA, CDR2 SQIVND (reference sequence). The CDR3 has 17 residues. The V and J ends lost 6 bases and 2 bases respectively, with 22 bases between them.

The rearrangement links TRBV24-1 to TRBJ2-2; 10 nucleotides match TRBD1. The CDR3 spans 18 residues. V was clipped by 3 bases and J by 2 bases; unmatched bases: 8. Germline values: CDR1 KGHDR, CDR2 SFDVKD. CDR3 bases: TGTGCCACCAGTGATCCGGGACAGGGGCCTAGAAACACCGGGGAGCTGTTTTTT. Translated: CATSDPGQGPRNTGELFF.

This clonotype occurred many times. The chain employs TRBV5-1 and TRBJ2-7, with D tentatively TRBD1 (6 bases). The CDR3 extends over 15 amino acids. Per germline, CDR1 SGHRS and CDR2 YFSETQ. V was clipped by 0 bases and J by 3 bases, with 13 bases between them. The DNA for the CDR3 is TGCGCCAGCAGCTTGGAAGTTGGGGGCCACTACGAGCAGTACTTC. As protein: CASSLEVGGHYEQYF.

This clonotype appeared many times. The chain combines TRBV7-3 with TRBJ1-2; 7 nucleotides match TRBD1. This CDR3 region has 17 residues. Germline CDR1 is SGHTA and CDR2 is FQGTGA. V lost 4 bases to trimming and J lost 4 bases; unmatched junction nucleotides: 15. The CDR3 reads CASSSLSRTGSIYGYTF. As DNA, the CDR3 is TGTGCCAGCAGCTCCCTCTCCCGGACAGGATCTATCTATGGCTACACCTTC.